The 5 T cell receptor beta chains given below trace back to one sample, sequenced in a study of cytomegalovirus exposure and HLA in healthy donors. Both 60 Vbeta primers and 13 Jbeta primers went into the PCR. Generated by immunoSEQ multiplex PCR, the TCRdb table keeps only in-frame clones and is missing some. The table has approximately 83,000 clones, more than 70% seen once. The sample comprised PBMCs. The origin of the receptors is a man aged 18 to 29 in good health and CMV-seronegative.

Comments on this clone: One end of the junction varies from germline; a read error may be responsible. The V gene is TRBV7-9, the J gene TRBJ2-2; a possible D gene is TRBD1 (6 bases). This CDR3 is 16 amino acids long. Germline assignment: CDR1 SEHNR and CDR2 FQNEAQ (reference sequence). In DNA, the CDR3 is TGTTCCAGCAGCTTACCGCACAGGGAGAACACCGGGGAGCTGTTTTTT. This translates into CSSSLPHRENTGELFF. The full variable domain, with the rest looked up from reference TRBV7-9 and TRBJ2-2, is DTGVSQNPRHKITKRGQNVTFRCDPISEHNRLYWYRQTLGQGPEFLTYFQNEAQLEKSRLLSDRFSAERPKGSFSTLEIQRTEQGDSAMYLCSSSLPHRENTGELFFGEGSRLTVL.

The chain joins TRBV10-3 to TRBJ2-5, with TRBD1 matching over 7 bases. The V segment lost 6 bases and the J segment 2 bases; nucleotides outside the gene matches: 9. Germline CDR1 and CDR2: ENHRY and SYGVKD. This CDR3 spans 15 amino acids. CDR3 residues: CAIRAQTGEQETQYF. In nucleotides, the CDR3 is TGTGCCATCAGGGCCCAAACAGGGGAACAAGAGACCCAGTACTTC.

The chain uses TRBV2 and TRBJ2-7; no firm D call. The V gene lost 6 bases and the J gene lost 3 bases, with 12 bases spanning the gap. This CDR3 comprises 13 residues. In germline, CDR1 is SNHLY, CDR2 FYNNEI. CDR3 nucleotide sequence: TGTGCCAGCAGGGTTTTTGGGCTCTACGAGCAGTACTTC. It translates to CASRVFGLYEQYF.

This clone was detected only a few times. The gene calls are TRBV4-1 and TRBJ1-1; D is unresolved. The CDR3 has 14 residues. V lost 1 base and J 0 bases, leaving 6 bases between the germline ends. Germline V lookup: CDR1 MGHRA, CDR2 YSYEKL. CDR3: CASSQARMNTEAFF. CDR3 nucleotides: TGCGCCAGCAGCCAAGCGAGGATGAACACTGAAGCTTTCTTT.

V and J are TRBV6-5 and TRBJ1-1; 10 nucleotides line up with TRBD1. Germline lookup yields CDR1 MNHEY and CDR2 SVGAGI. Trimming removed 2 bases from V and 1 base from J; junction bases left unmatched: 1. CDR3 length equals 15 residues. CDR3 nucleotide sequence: TGTGCCAGCAGTTACGGGGACAGGGGGAACACTGAAGCTTTCTTT. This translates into CASSYGDRGNTEAFF.